Listed here are 17 T cell receptor beta chains from one sample, sequenced in a study of shared clonotypes between healthy human individuals. The repertoire was sequenced with immunoSEQ multiplex PCR; TCRdb's copy has only in-frame clones and lacks some. There are fewer than 400,000 clones in the sample; approximately 79% occur only once, and 10% lies in the top ten. Sequencing used memory CD4+ T cells sorted from blood. Subset specified: CD45RA-negative fraction. These receptors were collected from a man aged 25 to 40 in good health.

This chain joins TRBV6-6 and TRBJ2-1; a weak D match, TRBD2 (5 bases). With 2 bases removed from V and 8 bases from J, the gap between germline ends came to 7 bases. This CDR3 spans 12 amino acids. Germline assignment: CDR1 MNHNY and CDR2 SVGAGI (reference sequence). The CDR3 DNA is TGTGCCAGCAGTTACGGGCGGGATGAGCAGTTCTTC. It translates to CASSYGRDEQFF.

In this sample, this clone turned up a few times. The chain couples TRBV28 to TRBJ2-3; D call uncertain. The V gene's germline CDR1 is MDHEN and CDR2 SYDVKM. The CDR3 runs 14 residues. V was cut by 4 bases and J by 1 base, with 9 bases left in between. The CDR3 DNA reads as TGTGCCAGCAGTTATAACTCCCGCACAGATACGCAGTATTTT. As protein: CASSYNSRTDTQYF.

This clone has just a few counts. The chain employs TRBV7-6 and TRBJ2-3; 7 bases agree with TRBD2. The J segment lost 0 bases and the V segment lost 2 bases, leaving 5 bases of the junction unmatched. Germline CDR1 SGHVS, CDR2 FNYEAQ. The CDR3 is made up of 16 amino acids. CDR3: CASSLFISGSTDTQYF. CDR3 nucleotide sequence: TGTGCCAGCAGCTTATTCATTAGCGGGAGCACAGATACGCAGTATTTT.

The genes are TRBV4-3 and TRBJ2-5, with D possibly matching TRBD1 (6 bases). Germline CDR1 reads LGHNA; CDR2 reads YSLEER. CDR3 length: 15 amino acids. The V end was cut by 1 base, the J end by 3 bases, with 12 bases between. CDR3 DNA: TGCGCCAGCAGCCAAGGCCGGGACACCAAAGAGACCCAGTACTTC. It is translated as CASSQGRDTKETQYF.

The CDR3 sequence: CASSLTGAALRGKNIQYF. The CDR3 nucleotides are TGTGCCAGCAGTTTGACAGGGGCCGCCCTCAGGGGCAAAAACATTCAGTACTTC. The rearrangement uses TRBV28 and TRBJ2-4, with 8 bases fitting TRBD1. With 3 bases clipped from V and 3 bases from J, the junction kept 13 bases outside the gene matches. The germline V gene has CDR1 MDHEN and CDR2 SYDVKM. The CDR3 is made up of 18 amino acids.

The gene calls are TRBV10-3 and TRBJ2-1; D gene uncertain. The germline gives CDR1 ENHRY, CDR2 SYGVKD. V lost 8 bases to trimming and J lost 6 bases, with 11 bases between them. CDR3 length: 12 residues. In nucleotides, the CDR3 is TGTGCCATCGCGTCGCTCCCCAATGAGCAGTTCTTC. Its translation is CAIASLPNEQFF.

The chain couples TRBV14 to TRBJ2-3; 12 bases align to TRBD2. With V trimmed by 0 bases and J by 7 bases, 5 bases remained unmatched. The CDR3 has 16 residues. The germline CDR1 and CDR2 sequences are SGHDN and FVKESK. The CDR3 nucleotides are TGTGCCAGCAGCCAAGAACCTAGCGGGAGGGGGAATACGCAGTATTTT. Encoded protein: CASSQEPSGRGNTQYF.

This clone was seen ten or more times. This chain connects TRBV11-2 to TRBJ2-7; 7 bases are a match to TRBD1. Trimming at V came to 4 bases and at J to 2 bases, leaving 8 bases not matched to a gene. Germline assignment: CDR1 SGHAT and CDR2 FQNNGV. This CDR3 contains 15 residues. The CDR3 protein is CASSYTAGGTYEQYF. In nucleotides, the CDR3 is TGTGCCAGCAGCTACACGGCAGGGGGTACCTACGAGCAGTACTTC.

The rearrangement joins TRBV30 to TRBJ2-5, with unresolved D. Near its end, the DNA agrees better with TRBJ2-7, so the J call may be wrong. The CDR3 totals 13 residues. Germline V gene lookup returns CDR1 GTSNPN and CDR2 SVGIG (reference sequence). The CDR3 loop reads CAWSAQVSYEQYF. In nucleotides, the CDR3 is TGTGCCTGGAGTGCTCAGGTCTCCTACGAGCAGTACTTC.

The chain recombines TRBV15 with TRBJ1-5; tentatively, D is TRBD1 (5 bases). Trimming shortened V by 4 bases and J by 5 bases, and 9 bases separated the two germline ends. Germline V gene lookup returns CDR1 LNHNV and CDR2 YYDKDF (reference sequence). The CDR3 runs to 13 residues. The CDR3 loop reads CATSKGPDQPQHF. The CDR3 nucleotides are TGTGCCACCAGCAAGGGACCGGATCAGCCCCAGCATTTT.

This rearrangement joins TRBV2 to TRBJ2-5; 10 nucleotides align to TRBD2. This CDR3 contains 14 residues. V shed 4 bases, J shed 7 bases, and the junction held 6 bases outside the gene matches. Germline V gene data show CDR1 as SNHLY and CDR2 as FYNNEI. The CDR3 here is CASSVTSGTGTQYF. In DNA form, the CDR3 reads TGTGCCAGCAGTGTAACTAGCGGGACGGGGACCCAGTACTTC.

The chain uses TRBV6-1 and TRBJ1-2; D remains ambiguous. Germline CDR1 reads MNHNS; CDR2 reads SASEGT. V was pared by 6 bases and J by 4 bases, with 18 bases between. This CDR3 has 15 residues. CDR3 sequence reads: CASRPKTTDGYGYTF. Written as DNA, the CDR3 is TGTGCCAGCAGACCCAAGACAACGGACGGCTATGGCTACACCTTC.

CDR3 in amino acids: CASSPGGPGELFF. CDR3 DNA: TGCGCCAGCAGCCCCGGGGGGCCCGGGGAGCTGTTTTTT. V and J are TRBV5-1 and TRBJ2-2, with D tentatively TRBD2 (7 bases). Germline V gives CDR1 SGHRS, CDR2 YFSETQ. V dropped 4 bases and J dropped 6 bases, with 10 bases sitting between them. The CDR3 is made up of 13 amino acids.

The rearrangement links TRBV2 to TRBJ2-6; no clear D gene. Trimming took 6 bases from V and 0 from J, leaving 6 bases between them. This CDR3 is built from 14 residues. The germline V gene has CDR1 SNHLY and CDR2 FYNNEI. As DNA, the CDR3 is TGTGCCAGCAGGGAAAGCTCTGGGGCCAACGTCCTGACTTTC. It yields the protein CASRESSGANVLTF.

V is TRBV7-6 and J is TRBJ1-5, with D unresolved. Trimming took off 5 bases at V and 5 bases at J, with 10 bases between the two ends. Germline V gene data show CDR1 as SGHVS and CDR2 as FNYEAQ. The CDR3 totals 13 residues. This chain's CDR3 is CASSPLPDQPQHF. In DNA form, the CDR3 reads TGTGCCAGCAGCCCTCTCCCCGATCAGCCCCAGCATTTT.

This clone occurred a few times. The chain employs TRBV11-2 and TRBJ1-2; perhaps TRBD1 as D (6 bases). Trimming cost V 5 bases and J 4 bases, with 17 bases left between them. This CDR3 contains 15 residues. Germline CDR1 reads SGHAT; CDR2 reads FQNNGV. The CDR3 bases are TGTGCCAGCAGCCCAACAGGGATCGCTGTCTATGGCTACACCTTC. Amino acids: CASSPTGIAVYGYTF.

This chain connects TRBV5-5 to TRBJ2-1; maybe TRBD1 (5 bases). CDR1 is SGHKS, CDR2 YYEKEE, per germline (reference sequence). V lost 0 bases, J lost 3 bases, and 10 bases lay in between. The CDR3 covers 15 residues. CDR3 coding DNA: TGTGCCAGCAGCTTGGGGGTTGACAGCTACAATGAGCAGTTCTTC. Protein: CASSLGVDSYNEQFF.